The rows below give T cell receptor beta chains drawn from one sample of a study of blood T cell repertoires in COVID-19. Some clones are missing from TCRdb's copy, which holds only in-frame ones; the method was immunoSEQ multiplex PCR. There are 150,000 to 200,000 clones in the sample; over 80% occur only once, and 3% to 3.5% lies in the top ten. Sequencing input: PBMCs or T cells enriched from blood (not recorded which). The receptors originated from a woman aged 25 to 45 who had been exposed to COVID-19. CDR3s leave out the opening cysteine and the closing phenylalanine or tryptophan.

TRBJ2-7 | TRBV7-7 | ASSPGQGTYEQY
TRBJ2-5 | TRBV6-2/TRBV6-3 | ASSSGGSRYQETQY
TRBJ2-3 | TRBV10-3 | AISGAGSTDTQY
TRBJ1-1 | TRBV5-1 | ASAAPAANTEAF
TRBJ1-1 | TRBV27 | ASRPGGTNTEAF
TRBJ1-4 | TRBV5-6 | ASSFLQGTNEKLF
TRBJ2-5 | TRBV29-1 | STTGGVEAQY
TRBJ2-7 | TRBV4-3 | ASSHIGSPGVRDEQY
TRBJ1-2 | TRBV7-2 | ASSLQSIPSQANYGYT
TRBJ2-7 | TRBV12-3/TRBV12-4 | ASKEAADYEQY
TRBJ1-2 | TRBV5-6 | ASSLEGAGRTYGYT
TRBJ1-2 | TRBV9 | ASSVGAIGRINYGYT
TRBJ1-1 | TRBV12-5 | ASGLSSREAF
TRBJ1-2 | TRBV10-2 | ASSEVARPLYGYT
TRBJ1-5 | TRBV5-5 | ASSLDYSNQPQH
TRBJ2-1 | TRBV4-3 | ASSQVGTSVNEQF
TRBJ1-2 | TRBV19 | ASSIDQGLTYGYT
TRBJ2-7 | TRBV7-7 | ASSRGLADREQY
TRBJ2-3 | TRBV2 | ASKGASDTQY
TRBJ1-2 | TRBV18 | ASSYAGTGKSYGYT
TRBJ1-1 | TRBV7-9 | ASSLGAGARGNTEAF
TRBJ2-3 | TRBV27 | ASSFSGLGTDTQY
TRBJ2-7 | TRBV5-4 | ASSRQGAGAEQY
TRBJ1-6 | TRBV3-1/TRBV3-2 | ASSQATGLGNSPLH
TRBJ1-1 | TRBV2 | ASGEDRGTEAF
TRBJ1-5 | TRBV5-6 | ASSFHRQGFGNQPQH
TRBJ2-7 | TRBV12-3/TRBV12-4 | ASSSGGEQY
TRBJ1-1 | TRBV5-1 | ASSYRTGTEAF
TRBJ2-1 | TRBV7-2 | ASSPSVGQGSYNEQF
TRBJ1-3 | TRBV4-1 | ASSPWDTSGNTIY
TRBJ2-1 | TRBV10-2 | ASSELLGTSSGNEQF
TRBJ2-5 | TRBV4-1 | ASSQLTGPETQY
TRBJ1-5 | TRBV7-9 | ASSSGAGDNQPQH
TRBJ2-5 | TRBV15 | ATSRNGGVETQY
TRBJ2-7 | TRBV6-2/TRBV6-3 | ASSYQITTSGGYEQY
TRBJ1-1 | TRBV19 | ASSISAGANTEAF
TRBJ2-1 | TRBV24-1 | ATSGDRADNEQF
TRBJ2-5 | TRBV5-8 | ASSLSYDRGLVETQY
TRBJ1-1 | TRBV25-1 | ASSAQTANTEAF
TRBJ1-3 | TRBV19 | ASSKDRGAGNTIY
TRBJ2-5 | TRBV5-4 | ASSLISGGALGETQY
TRBJ2-7 | TRBV4-1 | ASSQVLAGGSYEQY